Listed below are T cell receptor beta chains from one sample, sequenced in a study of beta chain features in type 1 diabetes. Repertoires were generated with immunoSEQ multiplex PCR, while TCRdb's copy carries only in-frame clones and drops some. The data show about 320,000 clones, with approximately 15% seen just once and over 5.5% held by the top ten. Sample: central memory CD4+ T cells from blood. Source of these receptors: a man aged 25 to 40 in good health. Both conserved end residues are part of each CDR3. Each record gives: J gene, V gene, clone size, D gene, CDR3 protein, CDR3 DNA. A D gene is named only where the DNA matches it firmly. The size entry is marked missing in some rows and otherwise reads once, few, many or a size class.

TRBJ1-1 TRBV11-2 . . CASSLIGGPGAEAFF TGTGCCAGCAGCTTAATTGGGGGGCCGGGGGCTGAAGCTTTCTTT
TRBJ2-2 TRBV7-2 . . CASSLLGERELFF TGCGCCAGCAGCCTACTCGGGGAGCGGGAGCTGTTTTTT
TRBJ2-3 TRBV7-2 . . CASSPSGSTDTQYF TGTGCCAGCAGCCCTTCGGGTAGCACAGATACGCAGTATTTT
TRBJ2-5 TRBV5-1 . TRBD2 CASAPFAGEQETQYF TGCGCCAGCGCCCCGTTCGCGGGGGAACAAGAGACCCAGTACTTC
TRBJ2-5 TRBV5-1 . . CASSLYVQETQYF TGCGCCAGCAGCTTGTATGTCCAAGAGACCCAGTACTTC
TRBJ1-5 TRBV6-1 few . CASRSTGVQPQHF TGTGCCAGCAGATCCACAGGTGTTCAGCCCCAGCATTTT
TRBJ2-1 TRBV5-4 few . CASSRGGQERTSYNEQFF TGTGCCAGCAGCCGAGGGGGTCAAGAGCGGACATCCTACAATGAGCAGTTCTTC
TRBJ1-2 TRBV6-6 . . CAIRTPLQRNYGYTF TGTGCCATCAGGACGCCCTTACAGAGAAACTATGGCTACACCTTC
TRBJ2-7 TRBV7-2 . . CASSPHSYEQYF TGTGCCAGCAGCCCGCACTCCTACGAGCAGTACTTC
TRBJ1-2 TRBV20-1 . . CSADRGVGYTF TGCAGTGCCGATCGGGGGGTAGGCTACACCTTC
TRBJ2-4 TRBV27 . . CASSRGIAKNIQYF TGTGCCAGCAGCCGGGGGATAGCCAAAAACATTCAGTACTTC
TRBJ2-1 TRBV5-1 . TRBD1 CASSLEGWGQGANEQFF TGCGCCAGCAGCTTGGAAGGATGGGGACAGGGGGCGAATGAGCAGTTCTTC
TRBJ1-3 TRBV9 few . CASSPLGTGNTIYF TGTGCCAGCAGCCCACTTGGGACTGGAAACACCATATATTTT
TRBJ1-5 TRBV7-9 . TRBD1 CASSRSGQGALRNQPQHF TGTGCCAGCAGCCGAAGTGGACAGGGGGCGCTTAGGAATCAGCCCCAGCATTTT
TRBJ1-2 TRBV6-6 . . CASSYASGAPYGYTF TGTGCCAGCAGTTACGCATCCGGGGCCCCATATGGCTACACCTTC
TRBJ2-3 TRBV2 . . CASSYRTASTDTQYF TGTGCCAGCAGTTACCGTACAGCTAGCACAGATACGCAGTATTTT
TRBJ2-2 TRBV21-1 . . CASSKSGANTGELFF TGTGCCAGCAGCAAATCGGGGGCCAACACCGGGGAGCTGTTTTTT
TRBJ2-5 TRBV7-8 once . CASSLLSVSYQKETQYF TGTGCCAGCAGCTTACTGTCAGTGAGCTACCAAAAAGAGACCCAGTACTTC
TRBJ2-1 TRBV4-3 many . CASSPQGGLNEQFF TGCGCCAGCAGCCCCCAGGGAGGACTCAATGAGCAGTTCTTC
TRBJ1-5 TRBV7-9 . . CASSPSGGFNQPQHF TGTGCCAGCAGCCCGTCCGGGGGCTTCAATCAGCCCCAGCATTTT
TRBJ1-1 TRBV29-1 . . CSVSHFVSRNTEAFF TGCAGCGTTTCCCACTTCGTGTCCCGAAACACTGAAGCTTTCTTT
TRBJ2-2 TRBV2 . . CASTPGAPAGELFF TGTGCCAGCACCCCAGGGGCGCCGGCCGGGGAGCTGTTTTTT
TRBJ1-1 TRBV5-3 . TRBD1 CARSLHRQGATEAFF TGTGCCAGAAGCTTGCATCGACAGGGAGCGACTGAAGCTTTCTTT
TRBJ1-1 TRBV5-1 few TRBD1 CASSLIPRQGDTEAFF TGCGCCAGCAGCTTGATACCTCGACAGGGGGACACTGAAGCTTTCTTT
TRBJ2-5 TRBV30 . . CAWSGGKETQYF TGTGCCTGGAGTGGAGGTAAAGAGACCCAGTACTTC
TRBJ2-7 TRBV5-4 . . CASSLVHSRVRDYEQYF TGTGCCAGCAGCTTAGTCCATTCCAGGGTCAGGGACTACGAGCAGTACTTC
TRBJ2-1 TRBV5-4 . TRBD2 CASSQVWTSAQGEQFF TGCGCCAGCAGCCAAGTTTGGACTAGCGCCCAGGGTGAGCAGTTCTTC
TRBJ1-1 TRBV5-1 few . CASSSGTHTEAFF TGCGCCAGCAGTTCCGGGACCCACACTGAAGCTTTCTTT
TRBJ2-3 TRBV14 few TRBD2 CASSHGLAGSWTDTQYF TGTGCCAGCAGCCATGGACTAGCGGGGTCGTGGACAGATACGCAGTATTTT
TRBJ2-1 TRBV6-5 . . CASRTGSLGNEQFF TGTGCCAGCAGGACAGGTTCGCTCGGAAATGAGCAGTTCTTC
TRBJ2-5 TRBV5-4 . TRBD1 CASSPGQGIETQYF TGTGCCAGCAGCCCGGGACAGGGTATCGAGACCCAGTACTTC
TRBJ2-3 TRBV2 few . CASSPITDTQYF TGTGCCAGCAGTCCCATCACAGATACGCAGTATTTT
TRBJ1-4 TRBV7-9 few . CASSRQRAGGMHEKLFF TGTGCCAGCAGCCGCCAACGGGCTGGAGGGATGCATGAAAAACTGTTTTTT
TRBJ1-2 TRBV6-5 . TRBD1 CASSLSKDRGNGYTF TGTGCCAGCAGCTTGTCCAAGGACAGGGGAAATGGCTACACCTTC
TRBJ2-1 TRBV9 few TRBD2 CANSGLAAFNEQFF TGTGCCAACTCGGGACTAGCGGCTTTCAATGAGCAGTTCTTC
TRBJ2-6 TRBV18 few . CASSPRTSLSGANVLTF TGTGCCAGCTCCCCCCGGACAAGCTTATCTGGGGCCAACGTCCTGACTTTC
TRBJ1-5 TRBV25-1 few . CASSEWGDEQPQHF TGTGCCAGCAGTGAATGGGGAGACGAGCAGCCCCAGCATTTT
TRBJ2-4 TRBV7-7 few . CASSPPAENIQYF TGTGCCAGCAGCCCTCCAGCGGAAAACATTCAGTACTTC
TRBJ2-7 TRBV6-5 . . CASRDRLGAREQYF TGTGCCAGCAGGGATCGACTGGGGGCGCGGGAGCAGTACTTC
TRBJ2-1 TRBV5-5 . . CASSQVSTVGGNNEQFF TGTGCCAGCAGCCAAGTCAGCACGGTGGGGGGAAACAATGAGCAGTTCTTC
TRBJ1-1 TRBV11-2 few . CASTPVANTEAFF TGTGCCAGCACCCCTGTTGCAAACACTGAAGCTTTCTTT
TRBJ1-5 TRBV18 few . CASSPNLQASPGRNQPQHF TGTGCCAGCTCACCAAATTTACAGGCCTCCCCAGGCAGGAATCAGCCCCAGCATTTT
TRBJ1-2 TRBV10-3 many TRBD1 CAISGGQAYGYTF TGTGCCATCAGTGGAGGACAGGCTTATGGCTACACCTTC
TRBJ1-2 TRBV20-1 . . CSAQPVYGYTF TGCAGTGCTCAGCCAGTGTATGGCTACACCTTC
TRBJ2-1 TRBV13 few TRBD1 CASSLQMRTGAGYNEQFF TGTGCCAGCAGCCTCCAAATGCGGACAGGGGCTGGATACAATGAGCAGTTCTTC
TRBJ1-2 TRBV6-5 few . CASSTSTGLYGYTF .
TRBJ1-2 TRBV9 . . CASSVDNNYGYTF TGTGCCAGCAGCGTAGACAACAACTATGGCTACACCTTC
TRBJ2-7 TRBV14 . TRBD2 CASSLLAGDTEQYF TGTGCCAGCAGCCTCCTAGCGGGGGATACCGAGCAGTACTTC
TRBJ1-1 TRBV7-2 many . CASSQTDLTTNTEAFF TGTGCCAGCAGCCAAACAGATCTAACTACGAACACTGAAGCTTTCTTT